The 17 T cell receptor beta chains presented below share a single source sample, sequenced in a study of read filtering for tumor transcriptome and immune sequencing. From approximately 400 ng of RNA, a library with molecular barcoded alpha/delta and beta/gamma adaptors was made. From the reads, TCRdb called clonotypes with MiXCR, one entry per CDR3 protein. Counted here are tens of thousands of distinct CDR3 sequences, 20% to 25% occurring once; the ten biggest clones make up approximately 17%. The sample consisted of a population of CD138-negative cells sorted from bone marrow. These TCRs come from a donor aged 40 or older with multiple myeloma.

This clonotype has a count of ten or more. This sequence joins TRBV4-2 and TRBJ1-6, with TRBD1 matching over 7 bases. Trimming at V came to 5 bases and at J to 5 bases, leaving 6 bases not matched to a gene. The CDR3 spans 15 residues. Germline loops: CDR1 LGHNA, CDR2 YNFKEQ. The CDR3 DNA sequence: TGTGCCAGCAGCACTACGACAGGGAATAATTCACCCCTCCACTTT. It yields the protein CASSTTTGNNSPLHF.

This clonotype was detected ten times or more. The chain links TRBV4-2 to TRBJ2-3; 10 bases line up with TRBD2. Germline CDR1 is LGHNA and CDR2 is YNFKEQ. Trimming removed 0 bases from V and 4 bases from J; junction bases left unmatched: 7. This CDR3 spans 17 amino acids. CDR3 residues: CASSQDTSGGASDTQYF. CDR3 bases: TGTGCCAGCAGCCAAGATACCAGCGGGGGGGCGTCAGATACGCAGTATTTT.

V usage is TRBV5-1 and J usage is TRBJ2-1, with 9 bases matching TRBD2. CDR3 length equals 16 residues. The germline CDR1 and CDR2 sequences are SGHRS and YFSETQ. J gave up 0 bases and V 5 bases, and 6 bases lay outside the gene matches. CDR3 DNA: TGCGCCAGCAGGTCCGGTAGCGGGAGCTCCTACAATGAGCAGTTCTTC. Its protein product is CASRSGSGSSYNEQFF.

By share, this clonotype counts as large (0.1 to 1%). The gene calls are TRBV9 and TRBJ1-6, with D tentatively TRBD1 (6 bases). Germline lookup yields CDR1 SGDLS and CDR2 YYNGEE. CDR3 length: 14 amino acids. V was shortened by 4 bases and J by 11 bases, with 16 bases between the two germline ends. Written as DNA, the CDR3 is TGTGCCAGCAGCCCAGCGGGAGAGGGGGCACCCCTCCACTTT. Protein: CASSPAGEGAPLHF.

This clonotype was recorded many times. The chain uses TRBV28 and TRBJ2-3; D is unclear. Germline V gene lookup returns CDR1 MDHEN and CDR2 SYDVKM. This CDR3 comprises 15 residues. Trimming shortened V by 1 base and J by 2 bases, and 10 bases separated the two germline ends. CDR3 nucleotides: TGTGCCAGCAGTTTATACGGCACCCACACAGATACGCAGTATTTT. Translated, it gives CASSLYGTHTDTQYF.

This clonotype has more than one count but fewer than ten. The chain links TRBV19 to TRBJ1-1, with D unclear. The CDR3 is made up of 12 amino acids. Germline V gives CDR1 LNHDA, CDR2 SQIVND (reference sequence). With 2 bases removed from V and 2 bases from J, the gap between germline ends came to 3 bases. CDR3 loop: CASSISNTEAFF. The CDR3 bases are TGTGCCAGTAGTATATCTAACACTGAAGCTTTCTTT.

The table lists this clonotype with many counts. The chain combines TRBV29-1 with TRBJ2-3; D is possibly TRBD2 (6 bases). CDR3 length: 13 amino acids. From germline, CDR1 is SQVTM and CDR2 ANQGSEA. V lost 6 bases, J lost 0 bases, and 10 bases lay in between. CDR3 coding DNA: TGCAGCGTCCTAGCGAGGAGCACAGATACGCAGTATTTT. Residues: CSVLARSTDTQYF.

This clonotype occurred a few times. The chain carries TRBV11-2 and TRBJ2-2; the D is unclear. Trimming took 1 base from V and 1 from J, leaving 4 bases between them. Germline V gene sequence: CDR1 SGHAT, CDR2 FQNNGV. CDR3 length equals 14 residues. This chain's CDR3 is CASSLGLNTGELFF. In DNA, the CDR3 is TGTGCCAGCAGCTTAGGGCTGAACACCGGGGAGCTGTTTTTT.

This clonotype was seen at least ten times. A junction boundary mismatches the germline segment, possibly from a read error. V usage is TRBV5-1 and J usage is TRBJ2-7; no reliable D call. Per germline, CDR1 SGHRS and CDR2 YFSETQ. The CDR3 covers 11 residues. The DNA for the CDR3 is TGTGCCAGCAGCTCTGCGTACGAGCAGTACTTC. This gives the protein CASSSAYEQYF.

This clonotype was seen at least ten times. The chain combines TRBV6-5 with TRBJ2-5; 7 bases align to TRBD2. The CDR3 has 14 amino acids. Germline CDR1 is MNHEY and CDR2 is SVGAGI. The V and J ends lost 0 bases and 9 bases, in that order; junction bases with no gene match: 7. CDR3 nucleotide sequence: TGTGCCAGCAGTTACTCTGGGCGGGGGTTTGCCCAGTACTTC. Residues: CASSYSGRGFAQYF.

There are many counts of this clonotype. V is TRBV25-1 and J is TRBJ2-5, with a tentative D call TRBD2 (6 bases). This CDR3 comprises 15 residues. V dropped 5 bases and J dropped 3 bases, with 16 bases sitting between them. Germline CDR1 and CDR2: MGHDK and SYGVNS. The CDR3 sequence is CASSQQGVAEETQYF. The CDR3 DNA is TGTGCCAGCAGTCAACAAGGAGTAGCGGAAGAGACCCAGTACTTC.

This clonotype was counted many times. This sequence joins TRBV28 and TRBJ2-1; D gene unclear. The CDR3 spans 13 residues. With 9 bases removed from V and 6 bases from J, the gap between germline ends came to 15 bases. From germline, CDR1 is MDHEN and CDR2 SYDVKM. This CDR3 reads CASRRGNGNEQFF. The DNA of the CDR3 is TGTGCCAGTAGAAGAGGTAATGGCAATGAGCAGTTCTTC.

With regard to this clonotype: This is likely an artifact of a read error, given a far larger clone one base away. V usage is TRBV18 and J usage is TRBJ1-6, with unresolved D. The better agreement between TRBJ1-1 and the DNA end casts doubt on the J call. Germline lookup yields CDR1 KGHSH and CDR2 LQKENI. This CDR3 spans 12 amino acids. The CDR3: CASSPVVAQAFF. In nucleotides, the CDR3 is TGTGCCAGCTCACCTGTCGTAGCTCAAGCTTTCTTT.

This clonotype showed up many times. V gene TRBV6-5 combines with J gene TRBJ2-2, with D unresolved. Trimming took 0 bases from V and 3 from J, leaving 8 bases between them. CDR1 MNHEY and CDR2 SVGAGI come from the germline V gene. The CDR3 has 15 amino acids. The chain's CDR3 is CASSYSTRHTGELFF. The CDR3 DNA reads TGTGCCAGCAGTTACTCGACCCGACACACCGGGGAGCTGTTTTTT.

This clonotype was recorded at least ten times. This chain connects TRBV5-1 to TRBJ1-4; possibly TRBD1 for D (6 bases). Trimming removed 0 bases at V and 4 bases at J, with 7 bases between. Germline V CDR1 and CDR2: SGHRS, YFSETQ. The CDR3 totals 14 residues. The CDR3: CASSLGRGNEKLFF. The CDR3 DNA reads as TGCGCCAGCAGCTTGGGCAGGGGTAATGAAAAACTGTTTTTT.

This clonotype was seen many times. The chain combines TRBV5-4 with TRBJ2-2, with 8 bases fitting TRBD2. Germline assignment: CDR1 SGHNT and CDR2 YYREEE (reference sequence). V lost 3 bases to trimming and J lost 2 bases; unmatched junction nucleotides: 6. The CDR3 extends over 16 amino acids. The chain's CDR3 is CASSYRGGANTGELFF. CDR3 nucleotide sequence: TGTGCCAGCAGCTACCGGGGGGGGGCAAACACCGGGGAGCTGTTTTTT.

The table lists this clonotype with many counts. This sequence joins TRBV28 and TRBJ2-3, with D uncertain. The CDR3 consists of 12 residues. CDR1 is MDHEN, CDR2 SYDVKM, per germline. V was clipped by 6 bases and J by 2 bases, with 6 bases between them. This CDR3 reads CASRGTTDTQYF. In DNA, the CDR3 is TGTGCCAGCAGGGGTACCACAGATACGCAGTATTTT.